This T cell receptor beta chain was identified in a study of cytotoxic CD8 clonotypes in ibrutinib-treated CLL. Study-level points and caveats: Baseline clonality, above age-matched healthy donor levels, tracked circulating CD8+ T-cell counts. Progressing patients had sampling times that differed from those of sustained-remission patients.

Worth noting for this clone: Its antigen is unknown.

The CDR3 totals 16 residues. The germline V and J ends were trimmed by 0 bases and 1 base, with 11 bases remaining between them. Germline V gene sequence: CDR1 SGHAT, CDR2 FQNNGV. Sequenced by immunoSEQ multiplex PCR; TCRdb stores in-frame clones only, minus some. The sample carries about 200,000 clones, just over 70% recorded once. The material sequenced was PBMCs, taken after 12 months of ibrutinib treatment. The origin of this receptor is a human donor with chronic lymphocytic leukemia. This sequence joins TRBV11-2 and TRBJ2-3; D unclear. This CDR3 reads CASSLERSWRTDTQYF. DNA of the CDR3: TGTGCCAGCAGCTTAGAGAGGTCCTGGCGCACAGATACGCAGTATTTT.